This T cell receptor (beta chain) was sequenced for a study of blood T cell repertoires in COVID-19. Produced via immunoSEQ multiplex PCR; TCRdb's table is partial and in-frame only. The repertoire holds 200,000 to 250,000 clones, with 89% as singletons. This CDR3 is 14 amino acids long. Trimming removed 4 bases from V and 5 bases from J, with 11 bases in between. The germline V gene encodes CDR1 LGHDT and CDR2 YNNKEL (reference sequence). This clonotype was sampled from a man aged 55 to 70 who had recovered from COVID-19. The J gene is TRBJ1-4, the V gene TRBV3-1 (or the pseudogene TRBV3-2); D remains unclear. Sequenced sample: peripheral blood. CDR3 region: CASSRAGENEKLFF. The CDR3 nucleotides are TGTGCCAGCAGCCGCGCTGGGGAGAATGAAAAACTGTTTTTT.